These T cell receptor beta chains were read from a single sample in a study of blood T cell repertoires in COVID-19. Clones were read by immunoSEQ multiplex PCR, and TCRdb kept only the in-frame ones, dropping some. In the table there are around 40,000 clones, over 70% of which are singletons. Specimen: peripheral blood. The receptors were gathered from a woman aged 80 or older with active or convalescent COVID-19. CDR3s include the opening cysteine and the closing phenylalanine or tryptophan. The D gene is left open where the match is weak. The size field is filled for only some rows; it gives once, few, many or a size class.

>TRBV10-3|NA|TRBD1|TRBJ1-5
CAISPKISQGALNQPQHF
TGTGCCATCAGCCCAAAAATTTCCCAGGGGGCCTTAAATCAGCCCCAGCATTTT
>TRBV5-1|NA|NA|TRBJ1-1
CASSSPNSGETTEAFF
TGCGCCAGCAGCTCCCCCAATTCGGGGGAAACCACTGAAGCTTTCTTT
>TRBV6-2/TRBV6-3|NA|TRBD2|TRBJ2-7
CASSPRGAGAHEQYF
TGTGCCAGCAGCCCTCGAGGAGCGGGAGCCCACGAGCAGTACTTC
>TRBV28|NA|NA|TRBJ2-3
CASRKTGPDTQYF
TGTGCCAGCAGGAAAACAGGCCCAGATACGCAGTATTTT
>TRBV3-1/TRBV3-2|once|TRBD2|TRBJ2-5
CASSPPSGSQETQYF
TGTGCCAGCAGCCCACCTAGCGGGAGTCAGGAGACCCAGTACTTC
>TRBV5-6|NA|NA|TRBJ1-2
CASSRKGRGGYTF
TGTGCCAGCAGTCGGAAAGGGAGAGGGGGCTACACCTTC
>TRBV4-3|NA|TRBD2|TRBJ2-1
CASSQDRTSAREQFF
TGCGCCAGCAGCCAAGATAGAACTAGCGCGCGTGAGCAGTTCTTC
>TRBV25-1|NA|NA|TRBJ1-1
CASSALTPGDNTEAFF
TGTGCCAGCAGTGCCCTCACACCGGGAGATAACACTGAAGCTTTCTTT
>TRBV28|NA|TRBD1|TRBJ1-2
CASSTGTGKYGYTF
TGTGCCAGCAGCACCGGGACAGGGAAATATGGCTACACCTTC
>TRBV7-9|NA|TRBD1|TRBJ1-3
CASSLGQGGNTIYF
TGTGCCAGCAGCTTAGGACAGGGTGGAAACACCATATATTTT